This T cell receptor (beta chain) was profiled in a study of T cell responses to AZD1222 COVID-19 vaccine. About the research overall: Second doses that came at about 4 or about 12 weeks were put together. Whole-study results and caveats: Clonal diversity may have been underestimated, and the donors were mostly white British, with more females than males. Two doses of AZD1222 preceded a rise in Spike-specific TCR breadth and depth. Spike was spanned by vaccine-associated CD4 TCRs, which were dominant at 160-218 and 743-854.

In regard to this clone: What it binds is not known.

The CDR3 extends over 14 amino acids. V dropped 6 bases and J dropped 14; count of bases not matched to a gene: 15. CDR1 and CDR2 from the germline V gene are MNHEY and SMNVEV (reference sequence). This table comes from immunoSEQ multiplex PCR, and its TCRdb copy is limited to in-frame clones, with some not included. The top ten hold approximately 10% of the sample, which has more than 80,000 clones, about nine tenths seen once. The chain couples TRBV27 to TRBJ1-2; 10 positions agree with TRBD1. The origin of this receptor is an adult in good health. Sequences were derived from peripheral blood, sampled on day 0 of AZD1222 vaccination. CDR3 sequence reads: CASSITGTGETVTF. The CDR3 nucleotides read TGTGCCAGCAGCATAACCGGGACAGGGGAAACGGTTACCTTC.